Shown below are 25 T cell receptor beta chains from a single sample sequenced in a study of blood T cells in healthy people across ages (dated by TCRdb to between 2015 and 2016). The method behind the library was 5' RACE. The sequencer listed for this sample is Illumina HiSeq 2500. A second PCR of roughly 6 to 12 cycles was run with a J-beta primer mix and a sample-barcoded 5' primer. Through fastp at Q25 and MiXCR, TCRdb rebuilt clones from the public reads, retaining in-frame beta chains. Every distinct CDR3 protein forms one entry, paired with its most common genes and DNA. The sample has fewer than 1.5 million distinct CDR3 sequences on record, approximately 38% of them singletons. The top ten constitute approximately 7.9% of the sample. The sequenced sample consisted of blood. These receptor sequences come from a woman aged 18 to 35 in good health.

This sequence joins TRBV7-9 and TRBJ2-7; 8 nucleotides match TRBD1. J was trimmed by 5 bases and V by 2 bases; bases with no gene match: 8. The CDR3 is 15 residues long. Germline assignment: CDR1 SEHNR and CDR2 FQNEAQ (reference sequence). CDR3 DNA: TGTGCCAGCAGCTTAAAACCGTCGACAGGGGACGAGCAGTACTTC. Amino acid sequence: CASSLKPSTGDEQYF.

On this clonotype itself: One end of the junction is discordant with germline, which a read error may explain. The CDR3 here is CSTRDPRPAGANEQFF. In DNA form, the CDR3 reads TGCAGTACTAGAGATCCCCGACCTGCCGGGGCCAATGAGCAGTTCTTC. This chain joins TRBV20-1 and TRBJ2-1; D is possibly TRBD1 or TRBD2 (5 bases each). Germline assignment: CDR1 DFQATT and CDR2 SNEGSKA (reference sequence). CDR3 length: 16 amino acids.

The rearrangement uses TRBV6-1 and TRBJ1-6, with D possibly being TRBD1 (5 bases). V lost 4 bases to trimming and J lost 1 base, with 11 bases between them. The CDR3 contains 16 residues. Germline V CDR1 and CDR2: MNHNS, SASEGT. The CDR3: CASSGGRASYNSPLHF. The CDR3 DNA reads as TGTGCCAGCAGTGGGGGCAGGGCATCCTATAATTCACCCCTCCACTTT.

The chain recombines TRBV7-9 with TRBJ2-7, with 7 nucleotides matching TRBD1. The end of the DNA aligns better with TRBJ2-5, so the J call may be wrong. The germline gives CDR1 SEHNR, CDR2 FQNEAQ (reference sequence). This CDR3 is built from 15 residues. CDR3 bases: TGTGCCAGCAGCTTAGCCCGAGGACAGGTAGAGACCCAGTACTTC. Translating gives CASSLARGQVETQYF.

This clonotype has a handful of counts. The CDR3 region is CASNQRDSNEQFF. The CDR3 DNA follows: TGTGCCAGCAACCAGCGGGACTCTAATGAGCAGTTCTTC. The J gene is TRBJ2-1, the V gene TRBV28, with TRBD2 matching over 7 bases. CDR1 and CDR2 (germline): MDHEN, SYDVKM. The CDR3 totals 13 residues. V trimming: 7 bases; J trimming: 7 bases; junction bases outside the gene matches: 7.

As regards this clonotype: The junction shows a germline mismatch at one end, possibly a read error. The rearrangement links TRBV20-1 to TRBJ2-1, with 9 bases that match TRBD1. With the DNA end fitting TRBJ2-7 better, the J assignment may be wrong. CDR3 size: 16 residues. Germline V gene data show CDR1 as DFQATT and CDR2 as SNEGSKA (reference sequence). CDR3 sequence (DNA): TGTAGTGCTAGAGGGACAGGGCCCATAAAACTGGGCGAGCAGTACTTC. Protein: CSARGTGPIKLGEQYF.

This rearrangement joins TRBV5-5 to TRBJ1-2; D is unclear. This CDR3 contains 15 residues. CDR1 is SGHKS and CDR2 is YYEKEE in the germline V gene (reference sequence). Trimming took 1 base from V and 0 from J, leaving 10 bases between them. The chain's CDR3 is CASSLSGLANYGYTF. CDR3 bases: TGTGCCAGCAGCTTGTCGGGGTTAGCTAACTATGGCTACACCTTC.

This clonotype was observed a few times. The V gene is TRBV7-9, the J gene TRBJ1-5; 10 bases agree with TRBD1. Germline CDR1 reads SEHNR; CDR2 reads FQNEAQ (reference sequence). The CDR3 has 17 amino acids. V was pared by 5 bases and J by 2 bases, with 9 bases of the junction left unmatched. The DNA of the CDR3 is TGTGCCAGCAGCCCTGGGACAGGGGAAACCGGCAATCAGCCCCAGCATTTT. Its protein is CASSPGTGETGNQPQHF.

This clonotype was picked up one time. The V call is TRBV20-1, the J call TRBJ2-1, with 7 bases identical to TRBD2. CDR3 size: 18 residues. CDR1 and CDR2 (germline): DFQATT, SNEGSKA (reference sequence). Trimming removed 1 base from V and 8 bases from J; junction bases left unmatched: 20. CDR3 sequence reads: CSARVTDRLAGALDEQFF. The CDR3 nucleotides read TGCAGTGCTAGAGTCACGGATAGGCTGGCGGGAGCTCTGGATGAGCAGTTCTTC.

The V gene is TRBV24-1, the J gene TRBJ2-7; no reliable D call. Germline CDR1 reads KGHDR; CDR2 reads SFDVKD. Trimming took off 4 bases at V and 2 bases at J, with 8 bases between the two ends. This CDR3 is 13 amino acids long. CDR3 protein: CATSDPQTYEQYF. The CDR3 DNA follows: TGTGCCACCAGTGACCCCCAAACCTACGAGCAGTACTTC.

This clonotype was counted only a few times. V and J are TRBV6-5 and TRBJ1-5; D not resolved. Germline lookup yields CDR1 MNHEY and CDR2 SVGAGI. Trimming took off 5 bases at V and 2 bases at J, with 10 bases between the two ends. The CDR3 runs 14 residues. Here the CDR3 reads CASSPQLGNQPQHF. CDR3 DNA sequence: TGTGCCAGCAGTCCACAGCTTGGCAATCAGCCCCAGCATTTT.

CDR3 DNA: TGTGCCAGCAGCAATCCCGGGACCCAGGGCCGACCCGGCTACACCTTC. It is translated as CASSNPGTQGRPGYTF. This chain links TRBV21-1 with TRBJ1-2; no check of the table's D call, TRBD1, against the DNA was made. TRBV21-1 is a pseudogene. The CDR3 consists of 16 residues.

On this clonotype: An end of the junction does not agree with germline; a read error may underlie this. This rearrangement joins TRBV25-1 to TRBJ2-7, with 7 bases identical to TRBD1. The V gene's germline CDR1 is MGHDK and CDR2 SYGVNS. This CDR3 is built from 13 residues. The CDR3 DNA sequence: TGTGCCGGCAGTGCGACAGGGTTCCACGAGCAGTACTTC. As protein: CAGSATGFHEQYF.

The chain links TRBV27 to TRBJ2-5; 7 bases map to TRBD2. The ends lost 3 bases at V and 5 bases at J; junction bases unmatched: 9. The CDR3 is made up of 15 amino acids. Per the germline V gene, CDR1 is MNHEY and CDR2 is SMNVEV (reference sequence). CDR3 nucleotides: TGTGCCAGCAGTTTTGGGTCCGGGAGGTTGGAGACCCAGTACTTC. Translated: CASSFGSGRLETQYF.

This clonotype was picked up a small number of times. The chain is built from TRBV11-2 and TRBJ2-7, with 8 bases that match TRBD2. The CDR3 covers 15 residues. CDR1 is SGHAT, CDR2 FQNNGV, per germline. V was clipped by 0 bases and J by 4 bases; unmatched bases: 5. The CDR3 region is CASSLESLAVYEQYF. Written as DNA, the CDR3 is TGTGCCAGCAGCTTAGAGTCACTAGCGGTGTACGAGCAGTACTTC. Supplemented by reference TRBV11-2 and TRBJ2-7, the full variable domain reads EAGVAQSPRYKIIEKRQSVAFWCNPISGHATLYWYQQILGQGPKLLIQFQNNGVVDDSQLPKDRFSAERLKGVDSTLKIQPAKLEDSAVYLCASSLESLAVYEQYFGPGTRLTVT.

This clonotype was found a few times. The chain is built from TRBV27 and TRBJ2-6; no firm D call. Germline V lookup: CDR1 MNHEY, CDR2 SMNVEV (reference sequence). The CDR3 is 14 residues long. V lost 4 bases and J 0 bases, leaving 4 bases between the germline ends. The CDR3 DNA reads TGTGCCAGCAGTTCGGGCTCTGGGGCCAACGTCCTGACTTTC. This encodes CASSSGSGANVLTF.

The J gene is TRBJ2-1, the V gene TRBV20-1, with 8 nucleotides matching TRBD2. The CDR3 is 24 residues long. Per germline, CDR1 DFQATT and CDR2 SNEGSKA (reference sequence). Trimming cost V 1 base and J 3 bases; bases outside gene matches: 32. The DNA for the CDR3 is TGCAGTGCTAGAGCTCGAACTAAACCCCGACCGGGGACTAGATCGGGTTTAATCTACAATGAGCAGTTCTTC. Amino acid sequence: CSARARTKPRPGTRSGLIYNEQFF.

The table lists this clonotype with a few counts. The genes are TRBV20-1 and TRBJ2-7; 10 bases agree with TRBD2. CDR1 and CDR2 (germline): DFQATT, SNEGSKA (reference sequence). This CDR3 comprises 18 residues. V was clipped by 1 base and J by 0 bases; unmatched bases: 12. CDR3 coding DNA: TGCAGTGCTAGAGCGGCTAGCGGGGGCCTCTTTCTCTCCTACGAGCAGTACTTC. It specifies CSARAASGGLFLSYEQYF.

The CDR3: CASSLLRTGTVTDTQYF. The CDR3 DNA reads TGTGCCAGCAGTTTACTTAGGACCGGGACGGTGACAGATACGCAGTATTTT. The V gene is TRBV27, the J gene TRBJ2-3; tentatively, D is TRBD1 or TRBD2 (5 bases each). The CDR3 length is 17 residues. Germline V gene sequence: CDR1 MNHEY, CDR2 SMNVEV (reference sequence). V was shortened by 2 bases and J by 3 bases, with 18 bases between the two germline ends.

This clonotype was observed a few times. V usage is TRBV20-1 and J usage is TRBJ2-3; 10 nucleotides align to TRBD1. The CDR3 contains 16 residues. Germline CDR1 reads DFQATT; CDR2 reads SNEGSKA (reference sequence). This CDR3 is CSATGTGATSTDTQYF. The CDR3 bases are TGCAGCGCCACCGGGACAGGGGCCACTAGCACAGATACGCAGTATTTT.

This chain links TRBV7-2 with TRBJ1-4, with D perhaps matching TRBD1 (5 bases). This CDR3 is built from 14 residues. CDR1 and CDR2 (germline): SGHTA, FQGNSA. With 1 base removed from V and 14 bases from J, the gap between germline ends came to 17 bases. The CDR3 bases are TGTGCCAGCAGCTTAGTGGGGGATGAACCGTTGCTGTTTTTT. Translating it yields CASSLVGDEPLLFF.

CDR3 DNA sequence: TGTGCCAGCAGCTTAGCAGGGTCCTCCTTTTCACCCCTCCACTTT. Translation gives CASSLAGSSFSPLHF. V and J are TRBV11-2 and TRBJ1-6, with a possible D match to TRBD1 (5 bases). Germline CDR1 reads SGHAT; CDR2 reads FQNNGV. The CDR3 is 15 amino acids. V lost 1 base, J lost 9 bases, and 13 bases lay in between.

This clonotype was observed a single time. The chain links TRBV6-6 to TRBJ2-7; D is undetermined. V lost 8 bases, J lost 5 bases, and 16 bases lay in between. CDR3 length: 13 amino acids. Per the germline V gene, CDR1 is MNHNY and CDR2 is SVGAGI (reference sequence). The CDR3 DNA sequence: TGTGCCAGCGCTGACGTAGGCGTCCACGAGCAGTACTTC. Residues: CASADVGVHEQYF.

The chain combines TRBV5-4 with TRBJ2-5, with 7 bases aligning to TRBD1. Germline-derived CDR1 and CDR2 are SGHNT and YYREEE (reference sequence). There are 15 residues in the CDR3. Germline trimming cut 4 bases from V and 1 base from J; bases unmatched to any gene: 7. The CDR3 nucleotides are TGTGCCAGCAGCATCGGACAGGAACTCCAAGAGACCCAGTACTTC. It is translated as CASSIGQELQETQYF. Variable domain in full (rest from reference TRBV5-4 and TRBJ2-5): ETGVTQSPTHLIKTRGQQVTLRCSSQSGHNTVSWYQQALGQGPQFIFQYYREEENGRGNFPPRFSGLQFPNYSSELNVNALELDDSALYLCASSIGQELQETQYFGPGTRLLVL.

The V gene is TRBV20-1, the J gene TRBJ2-5; 15 bases are shared with TRBD2. CDR1 and CDR2 from the germline V gene are DFQATT and SNEGSKA (reference sequence). This CDR3 has 15 residues. Losses at the gene ends were 2 bases for V and 5 bases for J; bases not matched to a gene: 3. The CDR3 nucleotides are TGCAGTGCTAGACCCGGGACTAGCGGGGGGGAGACCCAGTACTTC. Residues: CSARPGTSGGETQYF.